What follows are 31 T cell receptor beta chains derived from one specimen sequenced in a study of read filtering for tumor transcriptome and immune sequencing. The library was built from about 400 ng RNA with molecular barcoded adaptors for alpha/delta and beta/gamma chains. TCRdb reanalysed the reads using MiXCR and keeps one entry per CDR3 protein. The data show fewer than 30,000 distinct CDR3 sequences, with around an eighth seen just once and about 45% held by the top ten. Sample: a population of CD138-negative cells sorted from bone marrow. These receptors all come from a donor older than 35 with multiple myeloma.

This clonotype was counted ten times or more. The rearrangement uses TRBV6-4 and TRBJ2-1; D tentatively reads TRBD1 or TRBD2 (5 bases each). This CDR3 is 21 amino acids long. V lost 4 bases and J lost 4, with 32 bases in between. Germline loops: CDR1 MRHNA, CDR2 SNTAGT. Here the CDR3 DNA reads TGTGCCAGCAGTGCGAGCCAAACAGGTAGCCCTCCTACGGGGATATACAATGAGCAGTTCTTC. It is translated as CASSASQTGSPPTGIYNEQFF.

In its sample, this clonotype was seen many times. The J gene is TRBJ2-3, the V gene TRBV20-1; 9 bases line up with TRBD2. CDR3 size: 17 residues. Looked up from germline, CDR1 is DFQATT and CDR2 is SNEGSKA (reference sequence). Unmatched junction bases numbered 10, after V lost 1 base and J lost 2 bases. The CDR3 nucleotides are TGCAGTGCTAGAGTAGGGAGGCTAGCGGGAATCACAGATACGCAGTATTTT. This sequence encodes CSARVGRLAGITDTQYF.

About this clonotype itself: Since a much larger clone is just one base distant, this may be a read error. The V gene is TRBV18, the J gene TRBJ2-5; the match to TRBD1 covers 7 bases. The junction had 6 bases not matched to a gene; V was cut back by 0 bases and J by 5 bases. This CDR3 region has 15 residues. The germline CDR1 and CDR2 sequences are KGHSH and LQKENI. The chain's CDR3 is CASSPPPGGRETQYF. For the CDR3, the DNA is TGTGCCAGCTCACCACCGCCAGGGGGACGGGAGACCCAGTACTTC.

The table lists this clonotype with many counts. The chain has TRBV14 and TRBJ1-1; no firm D call. The V gene's germline CDR1 is SGHDN and CDR2 FVKESK. This CDR3 comprises 12 residues. V dropped 4 bases and J dropped 5 bases, with 8 bases sitting between them. The CDR3 protein is CASSLGWTEAFF. In DNA form, the CDR3 reads TGTGCCAGCAGCCTTGGGTGGACTGAAGCTTTCTTT.

This clonotype was counted at least ten times. The rearrangement joins TRBV28 to TRBJ1-1; weak D call: TRBD1 (5 bases). The CDR3 covers 12 residues. CDR1 and CDR2 (germline): MDHEN, SYDVKM. V was shortened by 2 bases and J by 4 bases, with 5 bases between the two germline ends. This CDR3 reads CASSLQGTEAFF. Here the CDR3 DNA reads TGTGCCAGCAGTTTACAGGGCACTGAAGCTTTCTTT. Together with reference TRBV28 and TRBJ1-1, the CDR3 gives the full variable domain: DVKVTQSSRYLVKRTGEKVFLECVQDMDHENMFWYRQDPGLGLRLIYFSYDVKMKEKGDIPEGYSVSREKKERFSLILESASTNQTSMYLCASSLQGTEAFFGQGTRLTVV.

In its sample, this clonotype was seen many times. The rearrangement joins TRBV27 to TRBJ1-2; TRBD1 matches at 12 bases. The CDR3 has 15 amino acids. V lost 6 bases and J lost 2; bases outside the gene matches: 4. CDR1 is MNHEY and CDR2 is SMNVEV in the germline V gene (reference sequence). The CDR3 DNA reads as TGTGCCAGCAGACGAGGGACAGGGGGCAACTATGGCTACACCTTC. Its protein is CASRRGTGGNYGYTF.

This clonotype was observed at least ten times. V is TRBV28 and J is TRBJ2-6; the match to TRBD2 covers 10 bases. CDR1 and CDR2 from the germline V gene are MDHEN and SYDVKM. V shed 5 bases and J 0 bases; nucleotides not matched to a gene: 4. The CDR3 is 17 amino acids. The CDR3 bases are TGTGCCAGCAGTCTCCGACTAGCGGGCTCTGGGGCCAACGTCCTGACTTTC. Amino acids: CASSLRLAGSGANVLTF.

This clonotype was found many times. The chain carries TRBV27 and TRBJ1-2, with 8 bases fitting TRBD1. This CDR3 contains 13 residues. V shed 5 bases, J shed 4 bases, and the junction held 3 bases outside the gene matches. The V gene's germline CDR1 is MNHEY and CDR2 SMNVEV (reference sequence). The CDR3 sequence: CASSLTGGYGYTF. In nucleotides, the CDR3 is TGTGCCAGCAGTCTCACAGGGGGCTATGGCTACACCTTC.

CDR3 residues: CASSISTSGSHEQYF. The CDR3 nucleotides are TGTGCCAGTAGTATCTCCACTAGCGGGAGTCACGAGCAGTACTTC. This chain connects TRBV19 to TRBJ2-7; 11 bases fit TRBD2. After removal of 3 bases from V and 5 bases from J, the junction contained 6 bases not matched to a gene. This CDR3 is built from 15 residues. Germline assignment: CDR1 LNHDA and CDR2 SQIVND (reference sequence).

This clonotype was counted ten times or more. The chain combines TRBV6-6 with TRBJ2-1; possible D gene TRBD1, 6 bases. The germline V gene has CDR1 MNHNY and CDR2 SVGAGI (reference sequence). V was trimmed by 0 bases and J by 0 bases, leaving 9 bases between them. The CDR3 consists of 16 residues. The CDR3: CASSYSAGASYNEQFF. Here the CDR3 DNA reads TGTGCCAGCAGTTACTCGGCAGGGGCCTCCTACAATGAGCAGTTCTTC.

This clonotype is classed as medium-sized. CDR3 DNA sequence: TGTGCCAGCAGTTTGTCGGTGAACACTGAAGCTTTCTTT. It yields the protein CASSLSVNTEAFF. The chain has TRBV28 and TRBJ1-1; D remains unclear. The CDR3 length is 13 residues. Germline values: CDR1 MDHEN, CDR2 SYDVKM. V lost 3 bases to trimming and J lost 0 bases, with 5 bases between them.

In its sample, this clonotype was seen many times. The junction does not match germline at one end; this may be a read error. V gene TRBV11-3 combines with J gene TRBJ1-1; tentative D call: TRBD1 (5 bases). The CDR3 loop spans 15 amino acids. Germline assignment: CDR1 SGHNT and CDR2 YENEEA. The CDR3 sequence is CAGSSSFGAVSSFFF. DNA of the CDR3: TGTGCCGGCAGCTCCTCATTCGGGGCCGTCTCCAGCTTCTTCTTT.

This clonotype was observed many times. The rearrangement links TRBV2 to TRBJ1-5, with TRBD1 matching over 10 bases. This CDR3 comprises 16 residues. J was trimmed by 4 bases and V by 6 bases; bases with no gene match: 9. Germline assignment: CDR1 SNHLY and CDR2 FYNNEI. CDR3 amino acids: CASSRTGTGVNQPQHF. CDR3 in DNA: TGTGCCAGCAGCCGGACCGGGACAGGGGTGAATCAGCCCCAGCATTTT.

The sample holds many counts of this clonotype. The chain joins TRBV6-5 to TRBJ2-1; D gene unclear. CDR3 length: 11 amino acids. V lost 4 bases and J lost 7, with 5 bases in between. Looked up from germline, CDR1 is MNHEY and CDR2 is SVGAGI. CDR3 DNA sequence: TGTGCCAGCAGTTCTCTAAATGAGCAGTTCTTC. This translates into CASSSLNEQFF.

This clonotype was seen only once. A read error may be the cause here, since a much bigger clone is one base away. This chain links TRBV6-4 with TRBJ2-2, with 9 bases lining up with TRBD2. From germline, CDR1 is MRHNA and CDR2 SNTAGT. CDR3 length: 15 residues. CDR3 loop: CASSPSGGNTGKLFF. Written as DNA, the CDR3 is TGTGCCAGCAGCCCAAGCGGGGGGAACACCGGGAAGCTGTTTTTT.

At least ten counts were recorded for this clonotype. J is TRBJ2-4 and V is TRBV24-1, with a weak D call TRBD2 (7 bases). The V end lost 9 bases, the J end lost 1 base, and 15 bases lay between the germline ends. The CDR3 contains 15 residues. Germline CDR1 KGHDR, CDR2 SFDVKD. The CDR3 nucleotides are TGTGCCACCCGGGGGCCCGGGGGGGCCAAAAACATTCAGTACTTC. Encoded protein: CATRGPGGAKNIQYF.

The rearrangement uses TRBV20-1 and TRBJ1-5; no definite D call. Trimming took 0 bases from V and 2 from J, leaving 8 bases between them. The germline gives CDR1 DFQATT, CDR2 SNEGSKA (reference sequence). CDR3 length equals 14 residues. The CDR3 here is CSARERQGNQPQHF. The CDR3 DNA reads as TGCAGTGCTAGAGAACGGCAGGGCAATCAGCCCCAGCATTTT.

This clonotype was recorded many times. The rearrangement uses TRBV20-1 and TRBJ1-1, with D maybe TRBD1 (6 bases). The CDR3 has 13 amino acids. The V gene lost 7 bases and the J gene lost 6 bases, with 18 bases spanning the gap. CDR1 and CDR2 from the germline V gene are DFQATT and SNEGSKA (reference sequence). In nucleotides, the CDR3 is TGCAGTGGAGGACGAGGGGGTCCACCTGAAGCTTTCTTT. Its translation: CSGGRGGPPEAFF.

This clonotype was detected ten times or more. The rearrangement joins TRBV20-1 to TRBJ2-3; 9 positions agree with TRBD2. Germline V lookup: CDR1 DFQATT, CDR2 SNEGSKA (reference sequence). The V segment lost 3 bases and the J segment 0 bases; nucleotides outside the gene matches: 4. The CDR3 contains 15 residues. The CDR3 loop reads CSASLAGVSTDTQYF. Written as DNA, the CDR3 is TGCAGTGCTAGTTTAGCGGGAGTCAGCACAGATACGCAGTATTTT.

This clonotype has a handful of counts. A read error is possible here, since a much larger clone lies one base away. The rearrangement links TRBV15 to TRBJ2-1; 13 nucleotides agree with TRBD2. In germline, CDR1 is LNHNV, CDR2 YYDKDF (reference sequence). The CDR3 runs 16 residues. The CDR3 bases are TGTGCCACCGGCAGTCGACTAGCGGGAGGCTACAATGAGCAGTTCTTC. Translation gives CATGSRLAGGYNEQFF.

This clonotype has just a few counts. A clone one base away is much larger, so this may be a read error. CDR3 amino acids: CSVEDLGLKGETQYF. The DNA of the CDR3 is TGCAGCGTTGAAGATCTCGGCCTCAAAGGGGAGACCCAGTACTTC. This sequence joins TRBV29-1 and TRBJ2-5; D not resolved. The CDR3 is 15 residues long. Per the germline V gene, CDR1 is SQVTM and CDR2 is ANQGSEA. V was cut by 0 bases and J by 5 bases, with 16 bases left in between.

In the case of this clonotype: A far larger clone lies a single base away; this is likely a read error. The rearrangement links TRBV3-2 to TRBJ2-2. TRBV3-2 is marked as a pseudogene. This CDR3 comprises 14 residues. The CDR3 DNA reads as TGTGCCAGCAGCCGAGAATCCCACACCGGGGAGCTGTTTTTT. Translated, it gives CASSRESHTGELFF.

The sample holds many counts of this clonotype. V and J are TRBV28 and TRBJ2-1; 10 bases are a match to TRBD2. The CDR3 spans 15 residues. Germline-derived CDR1 and CDR2 are MDHEN and SYDVKM. V was clipped by 3 bases and J by 8 bases; unmatched bases: 7. The CDR3 region has the DNA TGTGCCAGCAGTTTGGTAACTAGCGGGATCGATGAGCAGTTCTTC. Protein: CASSLVTSGIDEQFF.

This clonotype was found once. Since no conserved phenylalanine or tryptophan closes the CDR3, a read error is the likely cause. The limits of the CDR3 on the DNA are not certain, so only TCRdb's listed CDR3 is given. The chain couples TRBV5-1 to TRBJ2-1. The CDR3 is 13 residues long, ends included. The germline V gene encodes CDR1 SGHRS and CDR2 YFSETQ. The CDR3 reads CASSLGPLNEQIS.

The J gene is TRBJ2-1, the V gene TRBV7-8, with D unresolved. Per germline, CDR1 SGHVS and CDR2 FQNEAQ. The CDR3 totals 15 residues. Trimming took off 5 bases at V and 12 bases at J, with 23 bases between the two ends. CDR3 protein: CASSTRLAAYNGQFF. The CDR3 nucleotides read TGTGCCAGCAGCACCCGGTTGGCAGCCTACAACGGGCAGTTCTTC.

This clonotype has at least ten counts. The rearrangement links TRBV6-5 to TRBJ2-3; TRBD2 might be the D (6 bases). Deletions cut 2 bases from V and 0 bases from J, with 12 bases between. The germline CDR1 and CDR2 sequences are MNHEY and SVGAGI. The CDR3 consists of 16 residues. For the CDR3, the DNA is TGTGCCAGCAGTTACGGGGCAGGGACTAGCACAGATACGCAGTATTTT. It translates to CASSYGAGTSTDTQYF.

This clonotype has at least ten counts. V usage is TRBV5-1 and J usage is TRBJ1-5, with D possibly matching TRBD1 (5 bases). CDR1 and CDR2 from the germline V gene are SGHRS and YFSETQ. The ends were cut back, 3 bases at V and 2 bases at J, with 6 bases in the middle. This CDR3 is built from 13 residues. CDR3 region: CASSWDGNQPQHF. The CDR3, as DNA: TGCGCCAGCAGCTGGGACGGCAATCAGCCCCAGCATTTT.

Remarks on this clonotype: The conserved phenylalanine or tryptophan is not found at the CDR3 terminus, so this likely reflects a read error. The chain joins TRBV12-3 or TRBV12-4 to TRBJ2-1, with 9 nucleotides matching TRBD2. CDR3 size: 15 residues. Trimming cost V 8 bases and J 6 bases; bases outside gene matches: 11. The CDR3, as DNA: TGTGCCAGCCGCGTTGCGGGAGGGTGGTCCAATGAGCAGTTCCTC. Encoded protein: CASRVAGGWSNEQFL.

Concerning this clonotype: A read error may explain this, as a much larger clone is one base away. This rearrangement joins TRBV4-2 to TRBJ2-7; 7 nucleotides align to TRBD1. Germline V lookup: CDR1 LGHNA, CDR2 YNFKEQ. The CDR3 runs 17 residues. The DNA for the CDR3 is TGTGCCAGCAGCCAAGCCCAAGGACAGGCCGCTTCCTGCGAGCAGTACTTC. Encoded protein: CASSQAQGQAASCEQYF.

This clonotype was observed a few times. A much bigger clone sits one base away, suggesting this may be a read error. The chain employs TRBV18 and TRBJ1-1; TRBD1 might be the D (5 bases). This CDR3 contains 13 residues. Germline V gene data show CDR1 as KGHSH and CDR2 as LQKENI. CDR3 coding DNA: TGTGCCAGCCCACCTGGGGGAGAGGCTGAAGCTTTCTTT. Its translation is CASPPGGEAEAFF.

Many counts were recorded for this clonotype. Here the CDR3 reads CSASPGYDVGIQYF. CDR3 in DNA: TGCAGTGCTAGTCCGGGATACGACGTCGGCATTCAGTACTTC. V gene TRBV20-1 combines with J gene TRBJ2-4; possible D gene TRBD2, 5 bases. V was clipped by 3 bases and J by 9 bases, with 18 bases between them. The CDR3 runs 14 residues. Germline assignment: CDR1 DFQATT and CDR2 SNEGSKA (reference sequence).